Listed below are T cell receptor beta chains from one sample, sequenced in a study of blood T cell repertoires in COVID-19. Assay: immunoSEQ multiplex PCR; the TCRdb copy retains only in-frame clones and omits some. Of approximately 42,000 clones listed, roughly 73% are singletons. The sequencing input was peripheral blood. The receptors stem from an elderly man with acute or convalescent COVID-19. The CDR3 runs from the conserved cysteine through the conserved F or W. The order of the fields is CDR3 DNA, CDR3 protein, J gene, D gene, clone size, V gene. The D gene is left open where the match is weak. Size tells how often a clone was seen (once, few, many) or the class of an expanded clone, and some rows leave it out.

TGTGCCAGTAGTGGCACCCCCTCCTACGAGCAGTACTTC,CASSGTPSYEQYF,TRBJ2-7,.,.,TRBV19
TGTGCCAGCAGACTAGACAGGGGAACTAATGAAAAACTGTTTTTT,CASRLDRGTNEKLFF,TRBJ1-4,TRBD1,.,TRBV2
TGTGCCAGCAGTGAAGATGGAGTCGGGGCCTACAATGAGCAGTTCTTC,CASSEDGVGAYNEQFF,TRBJ2-1,.,.,TRBV2
TGTGCCAGCAGCTCGGACAGGAGCAAGACTGAAGCTTTCTTT,CASSSDRSKTEAFF,TRBJ1-1,TRBD1,.,TRBV11-3
TGTGCCTGGAGCTCCGGGACAGGGATTGCAGATACGCAGTATTTT,CAWSSGTGIADTQYF,TRBJ2-3,TRBD1,.,TRBV30
TGTGCCAGCAGCCCCTCCGGGACAGGGGGAAAGTACGAGCAGTACTTC,CASSPSGTGGKYEQYF,TRBJ2-7,TRBD1,.,TRBV28
TGTGCCAGCAGTTTTACCCCTGGGCCGGGAAATACGCAGTATTTT,CASSFTPGPGNTQYF,TRBJ2-3,.,.,TRBV28
TGTGCCAGCAGCCAAGTAAAAAGAGGTGTCTATGGCTACACCTTC,CASSQVKRGVYGYTF,TRBJ1-2,.,.,TRBV3-1/TRBV3-2
TGTGCTAGTGGTTTGGCTGTGGTGGCGGGGCCCCCCTACGAGCAGTACTTC,CASGLAVVAGPPYEQYF,TRBJ2-7,.,few,TRBV12-5
TGTGCCAGCAGCACTAGCGGGAGTGGAAACCATGAGCAGTTCTTC,CASSTSGSGNHEQFF,TRBJ2-1,TRBD2,.,TRBV28
TGTGCCAGCAGCCAAGGATTTAGCGGGAGGGGCAATGAGCAGTTCTTC,CASSQGFSGRGNEQFF,TRBJ2-1,TRBD2,.,TRBV4-2
TGCGCCAGCAAGCTCTCGCAGGCGAACACCGGGGAGCTGTTTTTT,CASKLSQANTGELFF,TRBJ2-2,.,.,TRBV5-1
TGTGCCAGCAGTTTCTTGGACAGGACAGCCTCCTACGAGCAGTACTTC,CASSFLDRTASYEQYF,TRBJ2-7,TRBD1,.,TRBV6-5
TGTGCCAGTAGTACTAGCGGGAGAAACTACGAGCAGTACTTC,CASSTSGRNYEQYF,TRBJ2-7,TRBD2,.,TRBV19
TGTGCCAGTAGCCCTATCGAGCGGGGATACAATGAGCAGTTCTTC,CASSPIERGYNEQFF,TRBJ2-1,TRBD2,.,TRBV19
TGTGCCGGATGGGACAGGGATTCACCCCTCCACTTT,CAGWDRDSPLHF,TRBJ1-6,TRBD1,few,TRBV2
TGTGCCAGCAGCCCCGGACTAGCGGGAGGAAAGGTCGGTGAGCAGTTCTTC,CASSPGLAGGKVGEQFF,TRBJ2-1,TRBD2,.,TRBV7-9
TGTGCCAGCTCAAGGACCGGGGGCCAAGAGACCCAGTACTTC,CASSRTGGQETQYF,TRBJ2-5,.,few,TRBV18
TGTGCCATCAGCGCGACTAGCGGCTACGAGCAGTACTTC,CAISATSGYEQYF,TRBJ2-7,TRBD2,.,TRBV10-3
TGTGCCAGCAGCTTCTTCCCTCGGTCTAGCGGAAGCACAGATACGCAGTATTTT,CASSFFPRSSGSTDTQYF,TRBJ2-3,TRBD2,.,TRBV11-2
TGCGCCAGCAGTCAATCCAGGGGAAGAGGCTACACCTTC,CASSQSRGRGYTF,TRBJ1-2,.,.,TRBV23-1
TGCGCCAGCAGCTTGGGGGACAGGGGAGGCTACGAGCAGTACTTC,CASSLGDRGGYEQYF,TRBJ2-7,TRBD1,few,TRBV5-1
TGTGCCAGCTCCAGTGGAAGACTAGCGGGAGCCCCCGAGCAGTACTTC,CASSSGRLAGAPEQYF,TRBJ2-7,TRBD2,.,TRBV18
TGTGCCAGCAGCTTAGGCGGGAGCGGAACCTACGAGCAGTACTTC,CASSLGGSGTYEQYF,TRBJ2-7,TRBD2,.,TRBV7-2
TGTGCCACCAGTGATTTGCCGGCTAGCGTCCACGAGCAGTACTTC,CATSDLPASVHEQYF,TRBJ2-7,.,few,TRBV24-1
TGTGCCATCAGTGAGTCGAGAGGTGCGGGAGCCTACGAGCAGTACTTC,CAISESRGAGAYEQYF,TRBJ2-7,TRBD2,.,TRBV10-3
TGTGCCAGCAGCTTCGAGGGGGGGTTAGCCAAAAACATTCAGTACTTC,CASSFEGGLAKNIQYF,TRBJ2-4,.,.,TRBV5-5
TGTGCCAGCAGCTTGGGGACAGGGCCCCACGAGCAGTACTTC,CASSLGTGPHEQYF,TRBJ2-7,TRBD1,.,TRBV5-4
TGTGCCAGCAGCTTCGGACAGGATAGCAATCAGCCCCAGCATTTT,CASSFGQDSNQPQHF,TRBJ1-5,TRBD1,.,TRBV7-2
TGTGCCAGCAGGGACTGGTACTCTGGGGCCAACGTCCTGACTTTC,CASRDWYSGANVLTF,TRBJ2-6,.,.,TRBV2
TGTGCCAGCTCACCGACGGCCTCGGGGCAGCCCCAGCATTTT,CASSPTASGQPQHF,TRBJ1-5,.,.,TRBV18
TGTGCCACGTATGAGACAGGGTTATCCTACGAGCAGTACTTC,CATYETGLSYEQYF,TRBJ2-7,TRBD1,.,TRBV10-3
TGCGCCAGCAGCTTGTGGACCGGGACAGCGAACACCGGGGAGCTGTTTTTT,CASSLWTGTANTGELFF,TRBJ2-2,TRBD1,.,TRBV5-1